The 8 T cell receptor beta chains presented below share a single source sample, sequenced in a study of spatial heterogeneity in lung cancer. TCRdb recomputed calls from the 5' RACE reads with MiXCR, one row per CDR3 protein. This table holds some 14,000 distinct CDR3 sequences, about 5.6% found once. The time point was: sample taken at primary tumor resection. Whole RNA came from tumor, nontumor lung or frozen PBMC and was sequenced without being sorted. The source was lung tumor tissue, collected at surgery. Receptors originate from a human donor with early-stage non-small cell lung cancer.

By proportion, this clonotype is medium-sized. The library was prepared for alpha chains; this beta chain is a stray read, so its frequency means little. This sequence joins TRBV29-1 and TRBJ1-3; D gene ambiguous. The CDR3 length is 14 residues. Trimming cost V 5 bases and J 4 bases, with 15 bases left between them. Germline V CDR1 and CDR2: SQVTM, ANQGSEA. The DNA for the CDR3 is TGCAGCGTTACAAGAGGTGGAGGGGGAAACACCATATATTTT. Residues: CSVTRGGGGNTIYF.

This clonotype has a count of ten or more. Within a library made for alpha chains, this beta chain is off target, and its count is uninformative. The chain combines TRBV4-2 with TRBJ2-2; D is possibly TRBD1 (5 bases). Germline-derived CDR1 and CDR2 are LGHNA and YNFKEQ. Trimming shortened V by 5 bases and J by 3 bases, and 16 bases separated the two germline ends. The CDR3 sequence is 16 residues long. The CDR3 nucleotides are TGTGCCAGCAGCGGGCTTGGGCAGGGTGACACCGGGGAGCTGTTTTTT. Protein product: CASSGLGQGDTGELFF.

In this sample, this clonotype is medium-sized. Within a library made for alpha chains, this beta chain is off target, and its count is uninformative. V usage is TRBV20-1 and J usage is TRBJ1-4; 7 positions match TRBD1. V lost 4 bases and J lost 6; bases outside the gene matches: 5. Germline values: CDR1 DFQATT, CDR2 SNEGSKA (reference sequence). The CDR3 runs to 13 residues. Here the CDR3 reads CSAKTGQDEKLFF. In nucleotides, the CDR3 is TGCAGTGCTAAGACAGGGCAGGATGAAAAACTGTTTTTT.

This clonotype was counted ten times or more. A library prepared for alpha chains yielded this beta chain as an off-target read; its size is of little meaning. The genes are TRBV5-5 and TRBJ2-7; 14 bases agree with TRBD2. Germline CDR1 reads SGHKS; CDR2 reads YYEKEE (reference sequence). With 1 base clipped from V and 0 bases from J, the junction kept 6 bases outside the gene matches. CDR3 length: 18 residues. The CDR3 here is CASSLMGLAGVGSYEQYV. CDR3 nucleotides: TGTGCCAGCAGCTTGATGGGACTAGCGGGAGTGGGCTCCTACGAGCAGTACGTC.

This clonotype was found many times. This beta chain is a stray sequence in a library constructed for alpha chains; its clone size is not meaningful. This chain uses TRBV24-1 with TRBJ1-5; D may be TRBD1 (5 bases). V was pared by 6 bases and J by 2 bases, with 13 bases between. The germline CDR1 and CDR2 sequences are KGHDR and SFDVKD. The CDR3 is made up of 15 amino acids. CDR3 coding DNA: TGTGCCACCAGTATTACAGGAGAGGGCAATCAGCCCCAGCATTTT. Protein product: CATSITGEGNQPQHF.

The table lists this clonotype with many counts. As an off-target read in a library built for alpha chains, this beta chain has a frequency of little significance. This chain links TRBV6-5 with TRBJ1-2; TRBD1 agrees at 9 bases. The ends lost 6 bases at V and 5 bases at J; junction bases unmatched: 10. Germline lookup yields CDR1 MNHEY and CDR2 SVGAGI. The CDR3 is 15 amino acids. This CDR3 is CASSPMGQGRYGYTF. CDR3 DNA: TGTGCCAGCAGCCCAATGGGACAGGGCCGATATGGCTACACCTTC.

This clonotype was seen repeatedly, ten times or more. Within a library made for alpha chains, this beta chain is off target, and its count is uninformative. The chain has TRBV2 and TRBJ2-5, with D unclear. Trimming stripped 2 bases from V and 4 bases from J, with 8 bases between. Per germline, CDR1 SNHLY and CDR2 FYNNEI. The CDR3 runs to 13 residues. This CDR3 reads CASSEPFRETQYF. Written as DNA, the CDR3 is TGTGCCAGCAGTGAACCTTTCCGAGAGACCCAGTACTTC.

This clonotype was recorded many times. This beta chain came through as a stray read in a library set up for alpha chains, and its size says little. J is TRBJ2-6 and V is TRBV18; D ambiguous. Germline V gene lookup returns CDR1 KGHSH and CDR2 LQKENI. The CDR3 is 18 amino acids. The V gene lost 2 bases and the J gene lost 0 bases, with 14 bases spanning the gap. The CDR3 DNA reads as TGTGCCAGCTCACCATCGATTGGACCACGCTCTGGGGCCAACGTCCTGACTTTC. Translating it yields CASSPSIGPRSGANVLTF.